The 16 T cell receptor beta chains below come from one sample, sequenced in a study of tumor-infiltrating lymphocytes in primary liver carcinoma. TCR beta cDNA was made from 450 to 600 ng total RNA with a constant-region primer. ARM-PCR was slightly modified, and three nested multiplex PCR rounds with it gave rise to the TCR beta libraries. Forward primers for TRBV1-TRBV30 and a C-beta reverse primer served the first two PCR rounds, at roughly 10 cycles each. One entry per CDR3 protein results from TCRdb running MiXCR on the multiplex PCR reads. The table records 300,000 to 400,000 distinct CDR3 sequences, roughly two thirds of them present only once. Extraction also yielded germline DNA, while blood RNA was obtained from unsorted whole blood. The sequenced sample consisted of peripheral blood. Every receptor here comes from a man aged 35-49 years with primary liver carcinoma and hepatitis B virus infection.

With regard to this clonotype: One end of the junction fails to match germline, which may point to a read error. This chain uses TRBV5-4 with TRBJ1-1; no firm D call. The CDR3 is made up of 13 amino acids. Germline loops: CDR1 SGHNT, CDR2 YYREEE (reference sequence). The CDR3 DNA reads as TGTGCCAGAAGCTTGCGCCCTGAGGGTGAAGCTTTCTTT. Amino acids: CARSLRPEGEAFF.

This clonotype has more than one count but fewer than ten. This may be a read error: a much more frequent sequence differs by one nucleotide. The rearrangement uses TRBV6-2 or TRBV6-3 and TRBJ1-4; D gene uncertain. The CDR3 has 13 amino acids. V was cut by 8 bases and J by 11 bases, with 18 bases left in between. Germline-derived CDR1 and CDR2 are MNHEY and SVGEGT. CDR3 nucleotide sequence: TGTGCCAGCCTCCAGGCCCAGTGGAGCAAACTGTTTTTT. It translates to CASLQAQWSKLFF.

This clonotype is a singleton in its sample. This may be a read error, as it is one base from a much larger clone. The chain links TRBV29-1 to TRBJ2-1, with 9 bases that match TRBD2. Per germline, CDR1 SQVTM and CDR2 ANQGSEA. Losses at the gene ends were 4 bases for V and 5 bases for J; bases not matched to a gene: 9. The CDR3 is 15 amino acids. Here the CDR3 reads CSVVKGAGGNNEQFF. In nucleotides, the CDR3 is TGCAGCGTTGTAAAAGGGGCGGGAGGGAACAATGAGCAGTTCTTC.

The chain is built from TRBV6-5 and TRBJ2-7, with D possibly called TRBD1 or TRBD2 (5 bases each). CDR3 length equals 14 residues. V lost 2 bases to trimming and J lost 2 bases, with 10 bases between them. The germline CDR1 and CDR2 sequences are MNHEY and SVGAGI. The CDR3 DNA is TGTGCCAGCAGTTACGACCGGGGACCCTACGAGCAGTACTTC. Translating it yields CASSYDRGPYEQYF.

This clonotype was found once. Its ends do not fully match the called genes, so a read error is possible. The chain links TRBV29-1 to TRBJ2-7, with a weak D call TRBD2 (5 bases). The CDR3 loop spans 14 amino acids. Per germline, CDR1 SQVTM and CDR2 ANQGSEA. CDR3 coding DNA: TGCAGCGTTGAAGCCAGCGGAAAGCCGTACGATCAGTACTTC. Translated: CSVEASGKPYDQYF.

This clonotype was found many times. This chain connects TRBV28 to TRBJ1-5; 9 bases map to TRBD1. The CDR3 length is 14 residues. Germline V lookup: CDR1 MDHEN, CDR2 SYDVKM. J gave up 2 bases and V 10 bases, and 6 bases lay outside the gene matches. This CDR3 is CAIWDRDGNQPQHF. CDR3 nucleotide sequence: TGTGCCATCTGGGACAGGGATGGCAATCAGCCCCAGCATTTT. The whole variable domain, filled in from reference TRBV28 and TRBJ1-5, reads DVKVTQSSRYLVKRTGEKVFLECVQDMDHENMFWYRQDPGLGLRLIYFSYDVKMKEKGDIPEGYSVSREKKERFSLILESASTNQTSMYLCAIWDRDGNQPQHFGDGTRLSIL.

As concerns this clonotype: The junction shows a germline mismatch at one end, possibly a read error. The V and J genes are TRBV4-3 and TRBJ2-7; TRBD1 matches at 9 bases. Germline-derived CDR1 and CDR2 are LGHNA and YSLEER. The CDR3 loop spans 18 amino acids. This CDR3 is CASSQEVKRGQGAYELYF. The DNA of the CDR3 is TGCGCCAGCAGCCAAGAAGTCAAAAGGGGACAGGGTGCCTACGAGCTGTACTTC.

This clonotype was seen only a few times. This sequence joins TRBV28 and TRBJ1-1, with D unclear. The CDR3 extends over 13 amino acids. V lost 6 bases to trimming and J lost 0 bases, with 8 bases between them. Germline lookup yields CDR1 MDHEN and CDR2 SYDVKM. The CDR3 sequence is CASSTYMNTEAFF. Here the CDR3 DNA reads TGTGCCAGCAGCACTTATATGAACACTGAAGCTTTCTTT.

On this clonotype: With a much larger clone just one base away, this may be a read error. V and J are TRBV4-2 and TRBJ2-1; D ambiguous. Germline V lookup: CDR1 LGHNA, CDR2 YNFKEQ. This CDR3 is built from 14 residues. In DNA form, the CDR3 reads TGTGCCAGCAGCCAAGATCGTGGCTGGGGTGTGCCGCTCTTC. This codes for CASSQDRGWGVPLF.

With respect to this clonotype: One junction end does not reproduce the germline sequence, and a read error may be involved. The chain joins TRBV11-2 to TRBJ2-5, with D possibly being TRBD1 or TRBD2 (7 bases each). The CDR3 totals 14 residues. Germline loops: CDR1 SGHAT, CDR2 FQNNGV. The CDR3 loop is CASSEGGGQKTRYF. The CDR3 DNA reads as TGTGCCAGCAGCGAGGGAGGGGGCCAAAAGACCCGGTACTTC.

V usage is TRBV5-1 and J usage is TRBJ2-5; D unresolved. The CDR3 has 13 residues. With 4 bases removed from V and 4 bases from J, the gap between germline ends came to 11 bases. The germline V gene encodes CDR1 SGHRS and CDR2 YFSETQ. This CDR3 is CASSPRPRETQYF. The CDR3 DNA follows: TGCGCCAGCAGCCCCCGACCACGAGAGACCCAGTACTTC.

This clonotype was found many times. The chain links TRBV6-5 to TRBJ2-1; 7 bases agree with TRBD2. Germline V gene sequence: CDR1 MNHEY, CDR2 SVGAGI. V lost 7 bases, J lost 7 bases, and 13 bases stayed unmatched. The CDR3 is 15 amino acids. The CDR3 DNA is TGTGCCAGCAATTCTCCCGGACTAGGTCTAAATGAGCAGTTCTTC. This encodes CASNSPGLGLNEQFF.

Details on this clonotype: A much larger clone sits a single nucleotide away, making a read error possible. The DNA for the CDR3 is TGTGCCAGCAGATTCAGGGGAAGTGGCTACACCTTC. It specifies CASRFRGSGYTF. J is TRBJ1-2 and V is TRBV12-3 or TRBV12-4, with a weak D call TRBD1 (6 bases). V was clipped by 6 bases and J by 7 bases, with 12 bases between them. The CDR3 loop spans 12 amino acids.

As to this clonotype: A much larger clone lies a single base off, so this may be a read error. The chain has TRBV6-5 and TRBJ2-3; 7 positions agree with TRBD1. The CDR3 contains 18 residues. Germline lookup yields CDR1 MNHEY and CDR2 SVGAGI. The CDR3 loop reads CASSYSPGTDSGTDKQYF. DNA for the CDR3: TGTGCCAGCAGTTACTCTCCCGGGACAGATTCGGGCACAGATAAGCAGTATTTT.

Note on this clonotype: This clone may be a read error of a much larger clone one base away. The gene calls are TRBV12-3 or TRBV12-4 and TRBJ1-1; 8 nucleotides align to TRBD1. The CDR3 runs to 15 residues. The CDR3 protein is CASSRNRQGNTEAVF. The CDR3 coding sequence is TGTGCCAGCAGCCGTAATAGACAGGGGAACACTGAAGCTGTCTTT.

Regarding this clonotype: A much larger clone is a single base away; this may be a read error. V and J are TRBV12-3 or TRBV12-4 and TRBJ2-2; 9 bases are shared with TRBD2. The CDR3 is made up of 15 amino acids. CDR3 nucleotides: TGTGCCACCAGTTTAGGCGGGAGGGTGACCGGGGAGCTGTTTTTT. Translation: CATSLGGRVTGELFF.